This T cell receptor (beta chain) was captured in a study of human T cells and chemical hapten exposure. Study in general: There were per-sample TCR yield variations, arising mainly from small pooled library volume differences.

Study conclusions and caveats: Sensitizing with DPC caused no change in TCRs above 1 in 1000 frequency.

The library tagged each cDNA molecule with unique molecular identifiers. MiXCR, run by TCRdb on the RACE reads, gives a single entry per CDR3 protein. Counted here are about 130,000 distinct CDR3 sequences, about 9% occurring once; the ten biggest clones make up roughly 2%. This clonotype was counted a few times. Its antigen is undetermined. Germline V gives CDR1 DFQATT, CDR2 SNEGSKA (reference sequence). V lost 2 bases and J lost 4; bases outside the gene matches: 5. The CDR3 runs 15 residues. Stated time point: healthy volunteer bleed at 2 weeks. Extraction of total RNA was performed on unfractionated whole blood.

This TCR derives from a male donor in good health. Some clones in this sample may be carry-over from other donors' samples. Sequenced material: whole blood. The chain employs TRBV20-1 and TRBJ1-6; 7 nucleotides align to TRBD1. Here the CDR3 DNA reads TGCAGTGCTAGATGGGGACAGACATATAATTCACCCCTCCACTTT. This translates into CSARWGQTYNSPLHF.